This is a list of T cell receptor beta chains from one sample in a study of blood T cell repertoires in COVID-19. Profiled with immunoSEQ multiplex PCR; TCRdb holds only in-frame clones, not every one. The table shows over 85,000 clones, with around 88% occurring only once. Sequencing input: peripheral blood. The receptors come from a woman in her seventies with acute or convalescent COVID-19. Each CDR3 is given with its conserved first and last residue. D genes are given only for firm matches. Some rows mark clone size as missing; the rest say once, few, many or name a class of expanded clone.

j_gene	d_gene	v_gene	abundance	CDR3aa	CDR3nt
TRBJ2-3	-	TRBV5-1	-	CASRQDLGIDTQYF	TGCGCCAGCAGACAGGACCTGGGGATTGATACGCAGTATTTT
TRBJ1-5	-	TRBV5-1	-	CASSLLGGTSNQPQHF	TGCGCCAGCAGCTTGTTGGGGGGGACTAGCAATCAGCCCCAGCATTTT
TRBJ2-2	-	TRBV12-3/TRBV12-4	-	CASRQANTGELFF	TGTGCCAGCAGACAGGCCAACACCGGGGAGCTGTTTTTT
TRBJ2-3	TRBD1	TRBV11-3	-	CASSPGRGTGSYTDTQYF	TGTGCCAGCAGCCCCGGCCGGGGGACAGGGAGTTACACAGATACGCAGTATTTT
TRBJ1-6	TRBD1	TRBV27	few	CASSSYGQGNSPLHF	TGTGCCAGCAGTTCCTACGGACAGGGGAATTCACCCCTCCACTTT
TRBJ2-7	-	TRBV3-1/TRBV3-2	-	CASSQGWRRTDFDSYEQYF	TGTGCCAGCAGCCAAGGTTGGAGGAGGACGGACTTCGACTCCTACGAGCAGTACTTC
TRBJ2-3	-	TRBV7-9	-	CASSPWTATDTQYF	TGTGCCAGCAGCCCCTGGACAGCCACAGATACGCAGTATTTT
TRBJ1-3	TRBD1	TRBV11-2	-	CASSGGGTGIGNTIYF	TGTGCCAGCAGCGGAGGGGGGACAGGGATTGGAAACACCATATATTTT
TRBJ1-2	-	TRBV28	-	CANLDSNYGYTF	TGTGCCAACCTGGACAGCAACTATGGCTACACCTTC
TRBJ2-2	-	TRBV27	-	CASSSNTRLVSGELFF	TGTGCCAGCAGTTCGAACACAAGACTAGTTTCCGGGGAGCTGTTTTTT
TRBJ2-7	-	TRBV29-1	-	CSVEGPDEQYF	TGCAGCGTTGAAGGGCCAGACGAGCAGTACTTC
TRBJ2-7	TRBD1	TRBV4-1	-	CASSQGGTGGYEQYF	TGCGCCAGCAGCCAAGGAGGGACAGGGGGGTACGAGCAGTACTTC
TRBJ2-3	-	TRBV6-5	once	CASSYSGVYTQYF	TGTGCCAGCAGTTACTCAGGGGTGTATACGCAGTATTTT
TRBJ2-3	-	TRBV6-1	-	CASSEMTSPGTDTQYF	TGTGCCAGCAGTGAAATGACTTCTCCCGGCACAGATACGCAGTATTTT
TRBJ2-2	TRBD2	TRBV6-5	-	CASSYSGGRGSGELFF	TGTGCCAGCAGTTACTCTGGGGGGAGGGGTTCCGGGGAGCTGTTTTTT
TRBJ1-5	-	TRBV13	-	CASSLGLNQPQHF	TGTGCCAGCAGCCTGGGCCTCAATCAGCCCCAGCATTTT
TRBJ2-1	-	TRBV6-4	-	CASSVVANLGNEQFF	TGTGCCAGCAGTGTGGTAGCGAACCTAGGCAATGAGCAGTTCTTC
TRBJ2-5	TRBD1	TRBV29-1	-	CSVEDYPIRTGGLETQYF	TGCAGCGTTGAAGATTATCCCATCAGGACAGGGGGCTTAGAGACCCAGTACTTC
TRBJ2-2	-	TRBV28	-	CASSPMGRNTGELFF	TGTGCCAGCAGTCCCATGGGGCGAAACACCGGGGAGCTGTTTTTT
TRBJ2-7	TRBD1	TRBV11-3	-	CASSKGQGAGEQYF	TGTGCCAGCAGCAAGGGACAGGGGGCAGGGGAGCAGTACTTC
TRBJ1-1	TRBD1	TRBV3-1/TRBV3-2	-	CASSIQGSSEAFF	TGTGCCAGCAGCATACAGGGGTCCTCTGAAGCTTTCTTT
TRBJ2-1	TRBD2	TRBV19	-	CASSWSSGGIYNEQFF	TGTGCCAGTAGTTGGTCTAGCGGGGGTATATACAATGAGCAGTTCTTC
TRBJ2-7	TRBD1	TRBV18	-	CASSPGTGGGEQYF	TGTGCCAGCTCACCAGGGACAGGGGGTGGCGAGCAGTACTTC
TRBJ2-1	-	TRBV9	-	CASTLDSSYNEQFF	TGTGCCAGCACCTTGGACAGCAGCTACAATGAGCAGTTCTTC
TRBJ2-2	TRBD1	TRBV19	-	CASNRDRVENTGELFF	TGTGCCAGTAACCGGGACAGGGTAGAGAACACCGGGGAGCTGTTTTTT
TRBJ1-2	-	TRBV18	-	CASSPDMDGYTF	TGTGCCAGCTCACCCGACATGGATGGCTACACCTTC
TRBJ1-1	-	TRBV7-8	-	CASSFQANTEAFF	TGTGCCAGCAGCTTTCAGGCGAACACTGAAGCTTTCTTT
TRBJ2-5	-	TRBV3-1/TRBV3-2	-	CASSHPPGAGTLQETQYF	TGTGCCAGCAGCCATCCCCCGGGAGCCGGGACCCTACAAGAGACCCAGTACTTC
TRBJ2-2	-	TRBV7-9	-	CASSQYSRYRDTGELFF	TGTGCCAGCAGCCAATATTCACGATACCGGGACACCGGGGAGCTGTTTTTT
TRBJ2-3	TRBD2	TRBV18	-	CASSRLAGGTDTQYF	TGTGCCAGCTCAAGACTAGCGGGGGGCACAGATACGCAGTATTTT
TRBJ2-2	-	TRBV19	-	CASSEGPITGELFF	TGTGCCAGTTCGGAGGGGCCGATCACCGGGGAGCTGTTTTTT
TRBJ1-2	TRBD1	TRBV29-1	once	CSIGTGGGYGYTF	TGCAGCATAGGGACAGGGGGCGGCTATGGCTACACCTTC
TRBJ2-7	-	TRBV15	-	CATRGHFYEQYF	TGTGCCACCCGGGGTCACTTCTACGAGCAGTACTTC
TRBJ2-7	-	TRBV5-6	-	CASSARDGGSYEQYF	TGTGCCAGCAGCGCCCGGGACGGGGGTTCCTACGAGCAGTACTTC
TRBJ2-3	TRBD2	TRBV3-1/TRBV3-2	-	CASSQGLAGGTRITDTQYF	TGTGCCAGCAGCCAGGGACTAGCGGGAGGAACACGAATCACAGATACGCAGTATTTT
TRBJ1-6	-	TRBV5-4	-	CASTDVRGNSPLHF	TGTGCCAGCACCGACGTTAGGGGGAATTCACCCCTCCACTTT